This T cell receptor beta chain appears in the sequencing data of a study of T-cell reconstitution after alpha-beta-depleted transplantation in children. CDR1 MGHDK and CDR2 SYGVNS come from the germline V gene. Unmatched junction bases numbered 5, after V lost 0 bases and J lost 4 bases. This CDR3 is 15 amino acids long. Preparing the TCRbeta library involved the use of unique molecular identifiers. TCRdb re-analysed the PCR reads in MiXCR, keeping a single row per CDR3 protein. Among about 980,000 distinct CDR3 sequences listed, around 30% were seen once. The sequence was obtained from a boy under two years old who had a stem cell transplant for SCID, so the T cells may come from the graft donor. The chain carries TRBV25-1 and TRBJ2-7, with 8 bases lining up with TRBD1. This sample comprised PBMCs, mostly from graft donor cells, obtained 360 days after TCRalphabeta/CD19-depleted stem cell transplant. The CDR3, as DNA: TGTGCCAGCAGTGAATACGGCAGGGGGCTTTACGAGCAGTACTTC. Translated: CASSEYGRGLYEQYF.